A selection of T cell receptor beta chains follows, all from one sample in a study of blood T cell repertoires in COVID-19. Libraries were prepared by immunoSEQ multiplex PCR; TCRdb keeps only in-frame clonotypes and omits some of them. The sample has approximately 220,000 clones; 80% to 85% are singletons. Sequencing input: peripheral blood. These receptors were obtained from a woman younger than 45 who had recovered from COVID-19. The CDR3 runs from the conserved cysteine through the conserved F or W. Each record gives: J gene, CDR3 length, clone size, V gene, D gene, CDR3 protein, CDR3 DNA. The D gene is left open where the match is weak. The size of a clone is reported for some rows only, either as once, few or many, or as a class for expanded clones.

TRBJ2-3,16,NA,TRBV3-1/TRBV3-2,NA,CASSQDQRTRTDTQYF,TGTGCCAGCAGCCAAGATCAACGGACTCGCACAGATACGCAGTATTTT
TRBJ1-2,13,NA,TRBV5-1,NA,CASSLDGVSGYTF,TGCGCCAGCAGCTTGGATGGAGTGAGCGGCTACACCTTC
TRBJ2-5,15,NA,TRBV4-1,TRBD1,CASSPMTGGDETQYF,TGCGCCAGCAGCCCCATGACAGGGGGGGACGAGACCCAGTACTTC
TRBJ1-2,11,once,TRBV29-1,NA,CSVHRQARYTF,TGCAGCGTGCACAGACAGGCTCGCTACACCTTC
TRBJ1-2,13,NA,TRBV28,NA,CASRRTDTRGYTF,TGTGCCAGCAGACGGACAGATACTAGGGGCTACACCTTC
TRBJ2-7,16,NA,TRBV6-5,TRBD2,CASSYALAAASYEQYF,TGTGCCAGCAGTTACGCTCTAGCGGCTGCTTCCTACGAGCAGTACTTC
TRBJ1-5,14,NA,TRBV27,NA,CASSLAGHNQPQHF,TGTGCCAGCAGTTTAGCAGGGCACAATCAGCCCCAGCATTTT
TRBJ1-1,14,NA,TRBV4-2,NA,CASSQTDTNTEAFF,TGTGCCAGCAGCCAGACGGACACGAACACTGAAGCTTTCTTT
TRBJ1-2,15,NA,TRBV3-1/TRBV3-2,TRBD1,CASSQAGTGWNGYTF,TGTGCCAGCAGCCAAGCCGGGACAGGGTGGAATGGCTACACCTTC
TRBJ2-2,15,NA,TRBV4-1,NA,CASSQDPGSTGELFF,TGCGCCAGCAGCCAAGACCCCGGGAGCACCGGGGAGCTGTTTTTT
TRBJ2-1,16,once,TRBV9,TRBD1,CASSVWRTGVIDEQFF,TGTGCCAGCAGCGTATGGAGGACAGGGGTAATAGATGAGCAGTTCTTC
TRBJ2-5,13,NA,TRBV28,NA,CASKISGTETQYF,TGTGCCAGCAAAATTAGCGGAACGGAGACCCAGTACTTC
TRBJ2-2,14,NA,TRBV24-1,NA,CATSQDSYTGELFF,TGTGCCACCAGCCAGGACAGTTACACCGGGGAGCTGTTTTTT
TRBJ1-6,13,once,TRBV5-1,NA,CASSLVGQAPLHF,TGCGCCAGCAGCTTGGTCGGTCAGGCACCCCTCCACTTT
TRBJ2-1,14,once,TRBV10-3,NA,CAIRVGEGGNEQFF,TGTGCCATCAGGGTCGGAGAAGGCGGCAATGAGCAGTTCTTC
TRBJ2-7,13,NA,TRBV13,TRBD1,CASNNRGLHEQYF,TGTGCCAGCAACAACAGGGGCCTCCACGAGCAGTACTTC
TRBJ1-2,15,NA,TRBV18,NA,CASSPRYRDEGGYTF,TGTGCCAGCTCACCACGGTACAGGGATGAAGGTGGCTACACCTTC
TRBJ2-5,15,NA,TRBV6-1,TRBD1,CASSEYRGGLETQYF,TGTGCCAGCAGTGAATACAGGGGTGGTTTGGAGACCCAGTACTTC
TRBJ2-7,13,NA,TRBV19,TRBD2,CASGLAGESEQYF,TGTGCCAGTGGACTAGCGGGAGAGAGCGAGCAGTACTTC
TRBJ1-1,14,NA,TRBV7-3,TRBD1,CASSPGGESTEAFF,TGTGCCAGCAGCCCAGGGGGCGAATCCACTGAAGCTTTCTTT
TRBJ1-4,15,NA,TRBV19,NA,CASTGTGESHEKLFF,TGTGCCAGTACCGGAACCGGGGAAAGTCATGAAAAACTGTTTTTT
TRBJ2-2,14,NA,TRBV19,NA,CASSIRRVSGELFF,TGTGCCAGTAGTATAAGGAGAGTTAGCGGGGAGCTGTTTTTT
TRBJ1-3,15,NA,TRBV5-4,NA,CASSLGGGSGNTIYF,TGTGCCAGCAGCTTGGGTGGAGGCTCTGGAAACACCATATATTTT
TRBJ1-1,14,NA,TRBV25-1,TRBD1,CASSARDSDTEAFF,TGTGCCAGCAGTGCCCGGGACAGCGACACCGAAGCTTTCTTT
TRBJ1-1,14,few,TRBV5-4,NA,CASSFETGITEAFF,TGTGCCAGCAGCTTCGAGACAGGAATCACTGAAGCTTTCTTT
TRBJ2-7,15,few,TRBV5-1,NA,CASSLEQGTPYEQYF,TGCGCCAGCAGCTTGGAACAGGGGACTCCCTACGAGCAGTACTTC
TRBJ2-7,15,NA,TRBV9,TRBD1,CASSQGQSNSYEQYF,TGTGCCAGCAGCCAGGGACAGTCAAATAGCTACGAGCAGTACTTC
TRBJ2-4,15,few,TRBV27,NA,CASSPEAAGRDIQYF,TGTGCCAGCAGCCCCGAGGCGGCGGGACGGGACATTCAGTACTTC
TRBJ1-2,12,NA,TRBV12-3/TRBV12-4,TRBD1,CASTGATTGYTF,TGTGCCAGTACAGGGGCGACAACGGGCTACACCTTC
TRBJ2-7,20,many,TRBV15,NA,CATSRGAASGLHRESYEQYF,TGTGCCACCAGCAGAGGGGCGGCGTCTGGGCTCCACAGGGAATCCTACGAGCAGTACTTC
TRBJ2-3,14,NA,TRBV28,NA,CASSAPGGIDTQYF,TGTGCCAGCAGTGCCCCAGGGGGGATTGATACGCAGTATTTT
TRBJ2-7,13,few,TRBV27,NA,CASSSLAEYEQYF,TGTGCCAGCAGTTCGTTAGCGGAATACGAGCAGTACTTC
TRBJ1-1,17,NA,TRBV6-6,NA,CASSPRARAIRNTEAFF,TGTGCCAGCAGTCCACGCGCCAGGGCAATTAGGAACACTGAAGCTTTCTTT
TRBJ2-5,14,NA,TRBV19,TRBD1,CASSTPTGQETQYF,TGTGCCAGTAGTACACCGACAGGGCAAGAGACCCAGTACTTC
TRBJ2-5,13,NA,TRBV30,TRBD1,CAWSRDREGTQYF,TGTGCCTGGAGTCGGGACAGGGAGGGGACCCAGTACTTC
TRBJ1-1,15,NA,TRBV2,TRBD1,CASSGKTGEGTEAFF,TGTGCCAGCAGTGGTAAGACAGGGGAAGGCACTGAAGCTTTCTTT
TRBJ2-7,14,NA,TRBV28,NA,CASSLRLFPYEQYF,TGTGCCAGCAGTTTGCGGCTGTTCCCCTACGAGCAGTACTTC
TRBJ2-2,14,NA,TRBV6-5,TRBD1,CASTRTGGSGELFF,TGTGCCAGCACGAGGACAGGGGGGTCCGGGGAGCTGTTTTTT
TRBJ2-5,13,NA,TRBV20-1,NA,CSASSPGSETQYF,TGCAGTGCTAGTAGCCCGGGATCAGAGACCCAGTACTTC
TRBJ2-3,16,NA,TRBV4-2,TRBD2,CASSQEGAGTTDTQYF,TGTGCCAGCAGCCAAGAAGGAGCGGGAACCACAGATACGCAGTATTTT
TRBJ1-1,13,NA,TRBV12-3/TRBV12-4,NA,CASSFYGGTEAFF,TGTGCCAGCAGTTTTTACGGGGGCACTGAAGCTTTCTTT
TRBJ2-7,13,NA,TRBV9,NA,CASSVGSVTEQYF,TGTGCCAGCAGCGTAGGTTCAGTAACCGAGCAGTACTTC
TRBJ1-1,14,few,TRBV28,NA,CASSLSRGGTEAFF,TGTGCCAGCAGTTTATCCAGGGGAGGGACTGAAGCTTTCTTT
TRBJ2-1,16,NA,TRBV7-8,TRBD2,CASSWVMGSGADEQFF,TGTGCCAGCAGCTGGGTGATGGGTAGCGGGGCCGATGAGCAGTTCTTC
TRBJ2-5,13,NA,TRBV28,NA,CASSLIDQETQYF,TGTGCCAGCAGTTTAATTGATCAGGAGACCCAGTACTTC
TRBJ1-6,17,NA,TRBV28,TRBD1,CASSLIQGAGYNSPLHF,TGTGCCAGCAGTTTAATACAGGGGGCAGGCTATAATTCACCCCTCCACTTT
TRBJ1-1,17,NA,TRBV28,NA,CASSVTGLKDLNTEAFF,TGTGCCAGCAGTGTAACAGGGTTAAAGGATTTGAACACTGAAGCTTTCTTT
TRBJ2-1,14,once,TRBV5-4,NA,CASSLAVAYNEQFF,TGTGCCAGCAGCTTGGCGGTAGCGTACAATGAGCAGTTCTTC
TRBJ2-1,12,NA,TRBV30,TRBD2,CAWRPGGREQFF,TGTGCCTGGAGACCGGGGGGGCGAGAGCAGTTCTTC
TRBJ1-5,14,NA,TRBV6-1,TRBD1,CASSPQGGDQPQHF,TGTGCCAGCAGTCCCCAGGGGGGAGATCAGCCCCAGCATTTT
TRBJ2-5,14,NA,TRBV19,NA,CASRGVTRGETQYF,TGTGCCAGTAGGGGAGTTACGCGGGGAGAGACCCAGTACTTC
TRBJ1-1,14,NA,TRBV6-4,NA,CASSDSWEGTEAFF,TGTGCCAGCAGTGACTCCTGGGAGGGCACTGAAGCTTTCTTT
TRBJ2-3,16,many,TRBV9,NA,CASSVSGGLRTDTQYF,TGTGCCAGCAGCGTATCTGGCGGTCTCCGCACAGATACGCAGTATTTT
TRBJ2-5,14,NA,TRBV5-1,TRBD1,CASSHGQVQETQYF,TGCGCCAGCAGCCATGGACAGGTTCAAGAGACCCAGTACTTC